This T cell receptor (beta chain) came from a study of blood T cell repertoires in COVID-19. Turning to the study itself: Specimens from acute and convalescent COVID-19 originated in the United States, Italy and Spain. T cells, B-cell-depleted T cells, or PBMCs provided the cDNA or gDNA that served as material.

Original processing methods: The authors estimated nucleated cell counts from reference gene primer amplification. Here immunoSEQ multiplex PCR was the method, and the copy in TCRdb shows in-frame clones only, minus some. V, J and clone size are taken as reported in that table, and D and trimming were inferred from the DNA itself. Among under 350,000 clones listed, 70% to 90% were seen once. Trimming took 3 bases from V and 1 from J; bases not matched to a gene: 6. CDR1 and CDR2 (germline): SGHKS, YYEKEE (reference sequence). The CDR3 length is 18 residues. This clone appeared a single time. This sequence originates from a man in his 60s who had recovered from COVID-19. This rearrangement joins TRBV5-5 to TRBJ2-2, with TRBD2 matching 13 bases. The material sequenced was peripheral blood. Written as DNA, the CDR3 is TGTGCCAGCAGCTGGGGACTAGCGGGGCTATTGAACACCGGGGAGCTGTTTTTT. Amino acids: CASSWGLAGLLNTGELFF.